The 3 T cell receptor beta chains below come from one sample, sequenced in a study of T cells in localized non-small cell lung cancer (dated by TCRdb to 2019 to 2021). The method was the immunoSEQ multiplex PCR assay. TCRdb's version of the immuneACCESS table is confined to in-frame rearrangements and falls short of the full clone set. An unresolved V gene accounts for under half of the shortfall where checked; the remainder is of unknown origin. The sample yields 40,000 or so clones; approximately 86% were counted once. Approximately 6.4% of the sample is in the top ten clones. The sample here was peripheral blood, taken before any cancer treatment. The source of these receptors is a man aged 40-75 years with stage I lung adenocarcinoma.

The chain is built from TRBV19 and TRBJ2-1; 9 bases align to TRBD2. CDR3 length equals 16 residues. CDR1 and CDR2 (germline): LNHDA, SQIVND (reference sequence). Trimming took 5 bases from V and 9 from J; bases not matched to a gene: 14. The CDR3 sequence: CASSPPLAGFSSEQFF. CDR3 coding DNA: TGTGCCAGTAGTCCGCCTCTAGCGGGGTTCAGTAGTGAGCAGTTCTTC.

The rearrangement joins TRBV20-1 to TRBJ2-5, with D unresolved. The CDR3 covers 11 residues. Germline CDR1 reads DFQATT; CDR2 reads SNEGSKA (reference sequence). V lost 5 bases to trimming and J lost 5 bases, with 9 bases between them. In DNA, the CDR3 is TGCAGTGCTTTGGGTTTGGAGACCCAGTACTTC. Translating gives CSALGLETQYF.

This clone was picked up a small number of times. The rearrangement joins TRBV7-2 to TRBJ2-2; D gene uncertain. Germline values: CDR1 SGHTA, CDR2 FQGNSA. V was pared by 5 bases and J by 5 bases, with 15 bases between. This CDR3 region has 15 residues. CDR3 coding DNA: TGTGCCAGCAGCGACAAGGTTTACGGAACCGGGGAGCTGTTTTTT. Translating it yields CASSDKVYGTGELFF.